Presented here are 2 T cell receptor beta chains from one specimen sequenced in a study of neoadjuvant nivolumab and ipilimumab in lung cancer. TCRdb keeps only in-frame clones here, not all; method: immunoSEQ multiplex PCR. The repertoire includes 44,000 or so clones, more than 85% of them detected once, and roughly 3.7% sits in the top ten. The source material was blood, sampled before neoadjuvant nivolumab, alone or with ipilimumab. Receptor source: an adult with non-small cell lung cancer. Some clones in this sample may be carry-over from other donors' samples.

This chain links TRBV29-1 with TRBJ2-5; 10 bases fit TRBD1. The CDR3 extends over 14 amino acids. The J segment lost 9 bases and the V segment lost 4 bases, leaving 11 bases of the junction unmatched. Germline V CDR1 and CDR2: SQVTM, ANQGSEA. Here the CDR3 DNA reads TGCAGCGTTGCCGGAGGGACAGGGGAAGATCCCCAGTACTTC. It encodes CSVAGGTGEDPQYF. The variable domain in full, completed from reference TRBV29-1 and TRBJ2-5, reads SAVISQKPSRDICQRGTSLTIQCQVDSQVTMMFWYRQQPGQSLTLIATANQGSEATYESGFVIDKFPISRPNLTFSTLTVSNMSPEDSSIYLCSVAGGTGEDPQYFGPGTRLLVL.

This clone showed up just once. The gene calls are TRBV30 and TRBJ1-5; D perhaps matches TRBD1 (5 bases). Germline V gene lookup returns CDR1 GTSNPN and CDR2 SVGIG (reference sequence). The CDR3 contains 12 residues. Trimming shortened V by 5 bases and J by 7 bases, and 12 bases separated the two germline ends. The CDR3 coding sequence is TGTGCCTGGGCAGACAGTCGGCAGCCCCAGCATTTT. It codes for CAWADSRQPQHF.